Below, 10 T cell receptor beta chains from the same sample are listed, as sequenced in a study of blood T cell repertoires in COVID-19. Data came from immunoSEQ multiplex PCR; TCRdb stores just in-frame clones and leaves some out. The sample has fewer than 650,000 clones; less than 90% are singletons. Sequenced: peripheral blood. The receptor source for this set is a woman in her forties or fifties with COVID-19, enrolled during active disease.

The chain recombines TRBV6-5 with TRBJ2-5, with D unresolved. Germline assignment: CDR1 MNHEY and CDR2 SVGAGI. This CDR3 has 12 amino acids. V dropped 7 bases and J dropped 2 bases, with 8 bases sitting between them. This CDR3 reads CASKAPQETQYF. For the CDR3, the DNA is TGTGCCAGCAAAGCCCCGCAAGAGACCCAGTACTTC.

The gene calls are TRBV27 and TRBJ2-7; 9 nucleotides align to TRBD1. With 7 bases clipped from V and 2 bases from J, the junction kept 12 bases outside the gene matches. This CDR3 comprises 16 residues. CDR1 MNHEY and CDR2 SMNVEV come from the germline V gene (reference sequence). The CDR3 DNA follows: TGTGCCAGCACACCTGGGGGACAGGGAATACCCTACGAGCAGTACTTC. Amino acid sequence: CASTPGGQGIPYEQYF.

The chain carries TRBV30 and TRBJ1-1, with TRBD1 identical over 10 bases. Germline V lookup: CDR1 GTSNPN, CDR2 SVGIG (reference sequence). With 3 bases clipped from V and 6 bases from J, the junction kept 4 bases outside the gene matches. The CDR3 totals 13 residues. The CDR3 DNA sequence: TGTGCCTGGAGCTGGACAGGGGGATCTGAAGCTTTCTTT. Amino acid sequence: CAWSWTGGSEAFF.

This chain uses TRBV7-8 with TRBJ1-6; D is ambiguous. Trimming left V 4 bases short and J 1 base short, with 8 bases between. The CDR3 sequence is 15 residues long. The germline gives CDR1 SGHVS, CDR2 FQNEAQ. The CDR3 here is CASSSGGSYNSPLHF. The DNA of the CDR3 is TGTGCCAGCAGCTCAGGAGGATCCTATAATTCACCCCTCCACTTT.

V gene TRBV4-1 combines with J gene TRBJ2-7; TRBD1 is a possible D gene (6 bases). Germline V CDR1 and CDR2: MGHRA, YSYEKL. V was pared by 2 bases and J by 0 bases, with 20 bases between. The CDR3 contains 18 residues. The DNA for the CDR3 is TGCGCCAGCAGCCAACCGACCACGAGACAGGCGGCCTCCTACGAGCAGTACTTC. This gives the protein CASSQPTTRQAASYEQYF.

Concerning this clone itself: The sample carries other DNA sequences with the same CDR3. CDR3 DNA sequence: TGTGCCAGCAGCCGTGGTCGGACTGAAGCTTTCTTT. It is translated as CASSRGRTEAFF. V and J are TRBV12-3 or TRBV12-4 and TRBJ1-1; D gene unclear. The CDR3 is 12 amino acids. The germline V and J ends were trimmed by 6 bases and 5 bases, with 10 bases remaining between them.

The CDR3 nucleotides are TGTGCCAGCAGCTCGCTCGAAACTACGGACAGCGGCAATCAGCCCCAGCATTTT. This encodes CASSSLETTDSGNQPQHF. The V gene is TRBV7-9, the J gene TRBJ1-5, with a possible D match to TRBD1 (6 bases). Germline V lookup: CDR1 SEHNR, CDR2 FQNEAQ (reference sequence). The length of the CDR3 is 18 residues. V shed 4 bases and J shed 2 bases, with 21 bases lying between them.

A word on this clone: Other DNA sequences in the same sample also yield this CDR3. V usage is TRBV5-1 and J usage is TRBJ1-1, with D possibly matching TRBD1 (6 bases). The V end lost 2 bases, the J end lost 0 bases, and 11 bases lay between the germline ends. Germline loops: CDR1 SGHRS, CDR2 YFSETQ. CDR3 size: 15 residues. Here the CDR3 DNA reads TGCGCCAGCAGCTTAGGAACAGGGCTGAACACTGAAGCTTTCTTT. As protein: CASSLGTGLNTEAFF.

With regard to this clone: The junction differs from germline at one of its ends, possibly a read error. The V and J genes are TRBV7-2 and TRBJ2-1; 16 nucleotides line up with TRBD2. CDR1 is SGHTA, CDR2 FQGNSA, per germline. This CDR3 has 16 residues. DNA of the CDR3: TGTGCCAGCAGCTCCTGGTCCGGGACTAGCGGGGGGGCCGTTATCTTC. It codes for CASSSWSGTSGGAVIF.

Only one count was recorded for this clone. V is TRBV11-1 and J is TRBJ1-2; 7 bases line up with TRBD1. V lost 6 bases and J lost 6; bases outside the gene matches: 4. The CDR3 consists of 12 residues. Looked up from germline, CDR1 is SGHAT and CDR2 is FQDESV (reference sequence). This CDR3 is CASSSTGDGYTF. The CDR3 DNA reads TGTGCCAGCAGTTCCACAGGGGATGGCTACACCTTC.